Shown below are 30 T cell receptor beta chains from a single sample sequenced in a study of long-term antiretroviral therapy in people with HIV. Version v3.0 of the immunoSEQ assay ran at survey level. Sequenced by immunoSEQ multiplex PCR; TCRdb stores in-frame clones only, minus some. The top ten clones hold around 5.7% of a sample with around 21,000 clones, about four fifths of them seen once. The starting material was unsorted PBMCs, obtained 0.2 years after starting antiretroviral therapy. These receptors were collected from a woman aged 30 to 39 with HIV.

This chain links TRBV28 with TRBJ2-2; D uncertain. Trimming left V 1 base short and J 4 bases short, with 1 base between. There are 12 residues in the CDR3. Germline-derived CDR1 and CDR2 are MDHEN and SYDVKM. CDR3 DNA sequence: TGTGCCAGCAGTTTATTCACCGGGGAGCTGTTTTTT. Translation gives CASSLFTGELFF.

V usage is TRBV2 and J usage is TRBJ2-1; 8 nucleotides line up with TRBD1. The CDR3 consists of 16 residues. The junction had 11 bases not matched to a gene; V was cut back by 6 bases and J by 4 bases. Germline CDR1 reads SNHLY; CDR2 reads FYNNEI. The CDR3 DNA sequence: TGTGCCAGCAGAGACCAGGGGGCGGTGGGTTACAATGAGCAGTTCTTC. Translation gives CASRDQGAVGYNEQFF.

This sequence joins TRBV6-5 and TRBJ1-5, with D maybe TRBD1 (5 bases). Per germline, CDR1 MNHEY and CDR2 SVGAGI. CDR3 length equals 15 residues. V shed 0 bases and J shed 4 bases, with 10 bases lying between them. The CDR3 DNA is TGTGCCAGCAGTTACTCACAGGTATCAAATCAGCCCCAGCATTTT. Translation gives CASSYSQVSNQPQHF.

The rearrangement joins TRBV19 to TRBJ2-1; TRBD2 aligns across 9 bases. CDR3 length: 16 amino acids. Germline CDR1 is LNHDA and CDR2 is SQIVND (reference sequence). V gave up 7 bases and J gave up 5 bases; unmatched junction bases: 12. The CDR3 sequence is CASTLGRASGDNEQFF. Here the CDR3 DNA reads TGTGCCAGTACCCTTGGGAGGGCTAGCGGGGACAATGAGCAGTTCTTC.

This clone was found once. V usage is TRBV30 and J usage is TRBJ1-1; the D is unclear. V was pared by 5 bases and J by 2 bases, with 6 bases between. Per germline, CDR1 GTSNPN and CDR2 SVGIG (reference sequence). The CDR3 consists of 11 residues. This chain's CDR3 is CAWQDNTEAFF. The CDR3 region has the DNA TGTGCCTGGCAAGATAACACTGAAGCTTTCTTT.

The CDR3 DNA is TGTGCCAGCAGCGCTGGGACAGGCGCTTATGGCTACACCTTC. This sequence encodes CASSAGTGAYGYTF. This rearrangement joins TRBV7-6 to TRBJ1-2, with 8 positions matching TRBD1. Looked up from germline, CDR1 is SGHVS and CDR2 is FNYEAQ. V lost 5 bases and J lost 5; bases outside the gene matches: 7. The CDR3 covers 14 residues.

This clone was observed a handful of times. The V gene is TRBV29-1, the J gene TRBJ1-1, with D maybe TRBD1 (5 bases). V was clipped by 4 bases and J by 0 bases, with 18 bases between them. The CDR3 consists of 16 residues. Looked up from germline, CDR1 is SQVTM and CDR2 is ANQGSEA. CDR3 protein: CSVVDEAGTLNTEAFF. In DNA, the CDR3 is TGCAGCGTTGTGGATGAGGCGGGGACCCTGAACACTGAAGCTTTCTTT.

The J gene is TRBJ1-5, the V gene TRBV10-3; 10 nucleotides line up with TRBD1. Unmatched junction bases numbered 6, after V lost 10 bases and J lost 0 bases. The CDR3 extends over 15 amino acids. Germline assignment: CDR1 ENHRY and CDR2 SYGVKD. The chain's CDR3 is CATGQGDYSNQPQHF. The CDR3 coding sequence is TGTGCCACCGGACAGGGGGATTATAGCAATCAGCCCCAGCATTTT.

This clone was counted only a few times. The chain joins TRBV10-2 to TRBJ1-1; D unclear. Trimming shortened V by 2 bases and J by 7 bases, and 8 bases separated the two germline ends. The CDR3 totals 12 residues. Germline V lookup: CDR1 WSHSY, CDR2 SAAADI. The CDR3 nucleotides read TGCGCCAGCAGTGAGATCCGGGTTGAAGCTTTCTTT. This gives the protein CASSEIRVEAFF.

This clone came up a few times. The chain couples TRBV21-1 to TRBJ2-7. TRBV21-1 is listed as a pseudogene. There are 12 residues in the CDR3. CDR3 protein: CASSTASYEQYV. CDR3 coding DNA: TGTGCCAGCAGCACGGCCTCCTACGAGCAGTACGTC.

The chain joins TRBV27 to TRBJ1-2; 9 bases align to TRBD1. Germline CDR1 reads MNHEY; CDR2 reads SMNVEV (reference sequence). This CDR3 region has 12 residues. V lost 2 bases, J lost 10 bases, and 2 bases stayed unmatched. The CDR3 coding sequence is TGTGCCAGCAGTTTAACAGGGGGCATCTACACCTTC. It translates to CASSLTGGIYTF.

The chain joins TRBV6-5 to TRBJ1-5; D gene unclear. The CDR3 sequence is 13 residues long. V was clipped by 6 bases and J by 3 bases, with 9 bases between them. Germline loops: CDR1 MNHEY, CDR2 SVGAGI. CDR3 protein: CASSKSANQPQHF. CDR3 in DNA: TGTGCCAGCAGCAAGTCAGCCAATCAGCCCCAGCATTTT.

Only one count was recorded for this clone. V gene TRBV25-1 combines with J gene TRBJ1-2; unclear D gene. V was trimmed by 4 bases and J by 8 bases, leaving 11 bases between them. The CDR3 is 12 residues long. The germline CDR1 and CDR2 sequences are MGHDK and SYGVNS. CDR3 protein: CASSGGYGGYTF. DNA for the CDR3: TGTGCCAGCAGTGGCGGTTACGGCGGCTACACCTTC.

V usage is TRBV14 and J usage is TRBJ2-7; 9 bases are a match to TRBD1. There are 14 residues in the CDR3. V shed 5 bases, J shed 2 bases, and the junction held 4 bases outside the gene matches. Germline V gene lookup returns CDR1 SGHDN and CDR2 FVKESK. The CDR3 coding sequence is TGTGCCAGCAGCTACTGGGACAGGGCCTACGAGCAGTACTTC. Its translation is CASSYWDRAYEQYF.

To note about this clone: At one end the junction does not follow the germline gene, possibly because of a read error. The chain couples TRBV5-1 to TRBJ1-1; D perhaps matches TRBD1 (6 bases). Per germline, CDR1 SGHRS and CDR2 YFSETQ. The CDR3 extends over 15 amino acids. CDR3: CASGLVWGAISEAFF. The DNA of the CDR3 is TGCGCCAGCGGCTTGGTATGGGGGGCGATATCTGAAGCTTTCTTT.

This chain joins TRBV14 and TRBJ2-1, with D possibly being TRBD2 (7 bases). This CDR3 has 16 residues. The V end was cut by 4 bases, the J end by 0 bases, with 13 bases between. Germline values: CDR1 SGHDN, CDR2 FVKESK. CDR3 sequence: CASSLSGGHSYNEQFF. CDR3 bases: TGTGCCAGCAGCCTATCCGGGGGGCACTCCTACAATGAGCAGTTCTTC.

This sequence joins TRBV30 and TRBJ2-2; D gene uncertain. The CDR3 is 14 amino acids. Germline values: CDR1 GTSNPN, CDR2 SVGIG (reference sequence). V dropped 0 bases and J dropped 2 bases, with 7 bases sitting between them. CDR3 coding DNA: TGTGCCTGGAGTGTAACGGTAAACACCGGGGAGCTGTTTTTT. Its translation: CAWSVTVNTGELFF. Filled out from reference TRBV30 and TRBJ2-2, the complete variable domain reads SQTIHQWPATLVQPVGSPLSLECTVEGTSNPNLYWYRQAAGRGLQLLFYSVGIGQISSEVPQNLSASRPQDRQFILSSKKLLLSDSGFYLCAWSVTVNTGELFFGEGSRLTVL.

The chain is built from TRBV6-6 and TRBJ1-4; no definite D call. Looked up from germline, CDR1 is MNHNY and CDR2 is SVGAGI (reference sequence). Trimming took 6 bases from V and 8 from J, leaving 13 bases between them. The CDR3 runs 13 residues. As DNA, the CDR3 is TGTGCCAGCAGCCCCTCTAGGGAGGAAAAACTGTTTTTT. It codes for CASSPSREEKLFF.

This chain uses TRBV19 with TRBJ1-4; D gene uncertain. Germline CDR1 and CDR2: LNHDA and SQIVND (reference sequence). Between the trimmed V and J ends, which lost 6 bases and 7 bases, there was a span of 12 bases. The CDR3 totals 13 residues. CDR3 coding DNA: TGTGCCAGTAGCAAACATCGGAGTGAAAAACTGTTTTTT. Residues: CASSKHRSEKLFF.

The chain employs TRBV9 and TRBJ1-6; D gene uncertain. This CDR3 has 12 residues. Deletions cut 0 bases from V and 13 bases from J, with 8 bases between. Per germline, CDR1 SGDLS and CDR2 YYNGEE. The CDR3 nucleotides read TGTGCCAGCAGCGTAGCCCTTGGGCCCCTCCACTTT. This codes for CASSVALGPLHF.

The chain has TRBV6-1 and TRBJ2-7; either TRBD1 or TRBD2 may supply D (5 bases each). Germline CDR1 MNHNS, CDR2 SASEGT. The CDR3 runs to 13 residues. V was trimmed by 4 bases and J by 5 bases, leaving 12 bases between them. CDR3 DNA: TGTGCCAGCAGTGGAACAGGACTCGACGAGCAGTACGTC. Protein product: CASSGTGLDEQYV.

The CDR3 loop reads CASSVAGQGTGNTIYF. The CDR3 nucleotides are TGTGCCAGCAGCGTTGCGGGACAGGGCACTGGAAACACCATATATTTT. This chain uses TRBV9 with TRBJ1-3; 9 nucleotides agree with TRBD1. From germline, CDR1 is SGDLS and CDR2 YYNGEE. This CDR3 has 16 amino acids. V was pared by 2 bases and J by 2 bases, with 5 bases of the junction left unmatched. Combining the CDR3 with reference TRBV9 and TRBJ1-3 gives the whole variable domain DSGVTQTPKHLITATGQRVTLRCSPRSGDLSVYWYQQSLDQGLQFLIQYYNGEERAKGNILERFSAQQFPDLHSELNLSSLELGDSALYFCASSVAGQGTGNTIYFGEGSWLTVV.

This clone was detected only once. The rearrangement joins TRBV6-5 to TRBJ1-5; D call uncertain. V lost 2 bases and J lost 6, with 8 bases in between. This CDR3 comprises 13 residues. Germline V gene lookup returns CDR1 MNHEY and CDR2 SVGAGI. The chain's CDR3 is CASSYRLSQPQHF. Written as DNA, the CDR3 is TGTGCCAGCAGTTACAGGCTATCTCAGCCCCAGCATTTT.

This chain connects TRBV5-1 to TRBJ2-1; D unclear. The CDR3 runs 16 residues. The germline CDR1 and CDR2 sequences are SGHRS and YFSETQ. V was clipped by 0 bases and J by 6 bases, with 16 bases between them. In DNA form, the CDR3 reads TGCGCCAGCAGCTTGGCCGGCAAGGCGTCTGGCAATGAGCAGTTCTTC. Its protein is CASSLAGKASGNEQFF.

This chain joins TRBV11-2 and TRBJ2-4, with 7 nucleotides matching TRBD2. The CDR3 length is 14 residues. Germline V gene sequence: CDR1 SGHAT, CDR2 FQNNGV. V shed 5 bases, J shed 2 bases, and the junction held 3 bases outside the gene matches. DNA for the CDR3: TGTGCCAGCAGCAGGGGAGGGCCCAAAAACATTCAGTACTTC. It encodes CASSRGGPKNIQYF. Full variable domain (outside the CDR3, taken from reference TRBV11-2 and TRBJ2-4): EAGVAQSPRYKIIEKRQSVAFWCNPISGHATLYWYQQILGQGPKLLIQFQNNGVVDDSQLPKDRFSAERLKGVDSTLKIQPAKLEDSAVYLCASSRGGPKNIQYFGAGTRLSVL.

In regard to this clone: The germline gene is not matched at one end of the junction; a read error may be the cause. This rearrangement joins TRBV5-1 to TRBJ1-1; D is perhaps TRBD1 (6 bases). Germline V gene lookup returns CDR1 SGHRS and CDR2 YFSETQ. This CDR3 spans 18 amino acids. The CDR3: CASSLAEVVSGANSEAFF. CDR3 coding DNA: TGCGCCAGCAGCTTGGCCGAAGTAGTCTCGGGGGCGAACTCTGAAGCTTTCTTT. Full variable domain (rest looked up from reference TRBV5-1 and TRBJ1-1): KAGVTQTPRYLIKTRGQQVTLSCSPISGHRSVSWYQQTPGQGLQFLFEYFSETQRNKGNFPGRFSGRQFSNSRSEMNVSTLELGDSALYLCASSLAEVVSGANSEAFFGQGTRLTVV.

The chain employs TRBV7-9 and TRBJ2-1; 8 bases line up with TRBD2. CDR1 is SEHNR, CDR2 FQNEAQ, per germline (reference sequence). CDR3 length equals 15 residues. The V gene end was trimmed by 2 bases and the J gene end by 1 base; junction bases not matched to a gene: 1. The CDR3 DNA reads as TGTGCCAGCAGCTTAAGCGGGGGATCCTACAATGAGCAGTTCTTC. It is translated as CASSLSGGSYNEQFF.

CDR3 amino acids: CASSLGIGAGAKNIQYF. Written as DNA, the CDR3 is TGCGCCAGCAGCTTGGGTATCGGAGCGGGGGCCAAAAACATTCAGTACTTC. The V call is TRBV5-1, the J call TRBJ2-4; 7 bases match TRBD2. V lost 0 bases, J lost 1 base, and 7 bases stayed unmatched. Germline CDR1 is SGHRS and CDR2 is YFSETQ. The CDR3 has 17 residues. Based on the CDR3 plus reference TRBV5-1 and TRBJ2-4, the full variable domain is KAGVTQTPRYLIKTRGQQVTLSCSPISGHRSVSWYQQTPGQGLQFLFEYFSETQRNKGNFPGRFSGRQFSNSRSEMNVSTLELGDSALYLCASSLGIGAGAKNIQYFGAGTRLSVL.

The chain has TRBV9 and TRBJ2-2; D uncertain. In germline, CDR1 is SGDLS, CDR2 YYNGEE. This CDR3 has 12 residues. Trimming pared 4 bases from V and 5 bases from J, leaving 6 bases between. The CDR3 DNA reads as TGTGCCAGCAGCCAAAAGACCGGGGAGCTGTTTTTT. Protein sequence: CASSQKTGELFF.

CDR3 sequence (DNA): TGTGCCAGCAGTGCGACCCTCCAGAGCTCCTACGAGCAGTACTTC. Translation: CASSATLQSSYEQYF. The chain has TRBV6-5 and TRBJ2-7; D unclear. The CDR3 runs 15 residues. Germline V gene sequence: CDR1 MNHEY, CDR2 SVGAGI. V lost 5 bases and J lost 0, with 14 bases in between.